Listed below are T cell receptor beta chains from one sample, sequenced in a study of spatial heterogeneity in lung cancer. TCRdb independently ran MiXCR on the 5' RACE reads; one entry per CDR3 protein. Of 23,000 or so distinct CDR3 sequences listed, under 6.5% are singletons. Specimen: lung tumor tissue, collected at surgery. The receptors stem from a male donor with early-stage non-small cell lung cancer. CDR3s leave out the opening cysteine and the closing phenylalanine or tryptophan.

>TRBV12-3/TRBV12-4
ASTEQGLEDTIY
>TRBV5-1
ASSLERTANSPLH
>TRBV24-1
ATRGSVGPQY
>TRBV11-1
ASSSGQGAYEQY
>TRBV6-1
ASSERIDTEAF
>TRBV18
ASSIKRNTGELF
>TRBV27
ASSLIGDSETQY
>TRBV6-6
ASSSSMGGSQAGELF
>TRBV20-1
SAKLEPSYEQY
>TRBV19
ASKDEQY
>TRBV27
ASSSRSTSGYNEQF
>TRBV7-9
ASSSPSGTARNTIY
>TRBV9
ASSAPGDHYEQY
>TRBV20-1
SARTSGRRETQY
>TRBV5-4
ASSSLAGNSYEQY
>TRBV6-1
ASSDKGLAGGPSYEQY
>TRBV28
ASKTSVVFYNEQF
>TRBV4-2
ASSQDTWGTDYGYT
>TRBV28
ASSLGWIAGAEQF
>TRBV6-5
ASHSRGWSSGNTIY
>TRBV20-1
SARALAGGRETQY
>TRBV6-2/TRBV6-3
ANSPQKGVFSTDTQY
>TRBV27
ASKKIGATEAF
>TRBV12-3/TRBV12-4
ASKSGLNEQY
>TRBV28
ASSRNRGQGTDTQY
>TRBV6-2/TRBV6-3
ASRQGTPANYGYT
>TRBV7-9
ASRLGGLAGLIDTQY
>TRBV5-1
ASSLERAGAPPGELF
>TRBV28
ASSRSPTNSPLH
>TRBV20-1
SATPVGGRKDTQY
>TRBV10-3
AISERQGGAYEQY
>TRBV6-1
ASSELAGPINEQF